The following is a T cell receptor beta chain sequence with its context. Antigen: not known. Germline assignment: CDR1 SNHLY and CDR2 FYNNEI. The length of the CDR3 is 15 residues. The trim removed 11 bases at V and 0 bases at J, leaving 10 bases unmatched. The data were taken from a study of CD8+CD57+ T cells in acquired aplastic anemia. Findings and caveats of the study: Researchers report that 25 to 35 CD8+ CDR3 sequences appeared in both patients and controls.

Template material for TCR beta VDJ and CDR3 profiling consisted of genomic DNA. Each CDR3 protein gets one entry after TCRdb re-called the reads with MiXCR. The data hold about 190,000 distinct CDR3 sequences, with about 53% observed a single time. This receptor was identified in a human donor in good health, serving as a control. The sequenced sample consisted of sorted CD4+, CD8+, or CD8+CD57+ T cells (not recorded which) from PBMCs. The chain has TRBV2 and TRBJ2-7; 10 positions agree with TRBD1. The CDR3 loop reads CAGYSGTGVSYEQYF. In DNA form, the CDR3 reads TGTGCCGGGTATTCCGGGACAGGGGTCTCCTACGAGCAGTACTTC.